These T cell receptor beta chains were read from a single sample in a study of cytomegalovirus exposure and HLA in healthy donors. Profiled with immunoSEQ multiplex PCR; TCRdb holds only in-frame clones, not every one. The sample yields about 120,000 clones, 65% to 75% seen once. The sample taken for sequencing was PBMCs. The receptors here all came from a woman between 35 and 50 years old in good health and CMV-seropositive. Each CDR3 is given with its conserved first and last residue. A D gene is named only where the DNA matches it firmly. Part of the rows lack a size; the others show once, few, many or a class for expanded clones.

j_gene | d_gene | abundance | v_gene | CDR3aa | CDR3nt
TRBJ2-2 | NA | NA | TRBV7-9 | CASGTDDRPGELFF | TGTGCCAGCGGCACCGACGACAGGCCCGGGGAGCTGTTTTTT
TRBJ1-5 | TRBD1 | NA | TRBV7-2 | CASSLGGTAQPQHF | TGTGCCAGCAGCTTAGGGGGGACAGCTCAGCCCCAGCATTTT
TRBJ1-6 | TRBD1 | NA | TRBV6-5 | CASTDRISPLHF | TGTGCCAGCACGGACAGGATCTCACCCCTCCACTTT
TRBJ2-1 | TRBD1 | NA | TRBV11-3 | CASSPQGAGKNEQFF | TGTGCCAGCAGCCCTCAGGGGGCTGGAAAGAATGAGCAGTTCTTC
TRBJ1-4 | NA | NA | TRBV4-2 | CASSQDGGGDEKLFF | TGTGCCAGCAGCCAAGATGGGGGGGGCGATGAAAAACTGTTTTTT
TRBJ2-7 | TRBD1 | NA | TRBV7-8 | CASSPRTGGAWQYF | TGTGCCAGCAGCCCCCGGACAGGGGGCGCATGGCAGTACTTC
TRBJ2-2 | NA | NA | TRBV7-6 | CASSFQHNTGELFF | TGTGCCAGCAGCTTTCAACACAACACCGGGGAGCTGTTTTTT
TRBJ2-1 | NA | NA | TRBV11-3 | CASSQGRAGRERYNEQFF | TGTGCCAGCAGCCAGGGGCGGGCGGGGCGGGAGAGGTACAATGAGCAGTTCTTC
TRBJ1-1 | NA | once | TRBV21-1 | CASSKVIRDRGPLNTEAFF | TGTGCCAGCAGCAAAGTGATAAGGGACAGGGGTCCATTGAACACTGAAGCTTTCTTT
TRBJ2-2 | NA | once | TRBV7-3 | CASSHPTGTYTGELFF | TGTGCCAGCAGCCATCCGACAGGGACTTACACCGGGGAGCTGTTTTTT
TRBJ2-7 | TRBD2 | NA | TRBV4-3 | CASSQDPYFGGTYEQYF | TGCGCCAGCAGCCAAGATCCGTATTTCGGGGGGACCTACGAGCAGTACTTC
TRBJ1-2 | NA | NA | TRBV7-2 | CASSPENYGYTF | TGTGCCAGCAGCCCCGAGAACTATGGCTACACCTTC
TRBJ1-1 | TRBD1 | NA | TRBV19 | CASRPRGGQGVNTEAFF | TGTGCCAGTAGACCCCGTGGGGGGCAGGGGGTGAACACTGAAGCTTTCTTT
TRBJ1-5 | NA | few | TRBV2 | CASSVESRQPQHF | TGTGCCAGCAGTGTTGAGAGCAGGCAGCCCCAGCATTTT
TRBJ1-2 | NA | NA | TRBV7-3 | CASSPRSGYGYTF | TGTGCCAGCAGCCCCCGTTCAGGGTATGGCTACACCTTC
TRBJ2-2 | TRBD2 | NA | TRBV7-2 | CASSQGLAGGTGELFF | TGTGCCAGCAGCCAGGGACTAGCGGGGGGTACCGGGGAGCTGTTTTTT
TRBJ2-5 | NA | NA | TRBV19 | CASSFRPGRGGTGETQYF | TGTGCCAGTAGTTTTAGGCCAGGGCGTGGCGGGACTGGGGAGACCCAGTACTTC
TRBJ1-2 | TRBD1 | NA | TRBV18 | CASSPENRGENYGYTF | TGTGCCAGCTCACCGGAGAACAGGGGCGAAAACTATGGCTACACCTTC
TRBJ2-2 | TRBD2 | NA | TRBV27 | CASRAKAGVNTGELFF | TGTGCCAGCAGGGCCAAGGCGGGGGTGAACACCGGGGAGCTGTTTTTT
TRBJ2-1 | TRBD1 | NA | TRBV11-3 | CASSYGQGHNEQFF | TGTGCCAGCAGCTACGGACAGGGACACAATGAGCAGTTCTTC
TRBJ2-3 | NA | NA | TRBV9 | CASSVGLMGQSTDTQYF | TGTGCCAGCAGCGTAGGGTTGATGGGACAATCCACAGATACGCAGTATTTT
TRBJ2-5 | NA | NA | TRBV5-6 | CASSLSGVETQYF | TGTGCCAGCAGCCTTAGCGGTGTGGAGACCCAGTACTTC
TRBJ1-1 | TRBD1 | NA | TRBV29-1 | CSVLTGGTEAFF | TGCAGCGTCCTGACAGGGGGCACTGAAGCTTTCTTT
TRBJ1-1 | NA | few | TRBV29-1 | CSVAGHSNTEAFF | TGCAGCGTCGCCGGACATTCGAACACTGAAGCTTTCTTT
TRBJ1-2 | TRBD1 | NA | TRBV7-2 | CASSSGQFYGYTF | TGTGCCAGCAGCTCGGGACAGTTCTATGGCTACACCTTC
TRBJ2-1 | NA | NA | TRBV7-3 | CASSLGNSRYNEQFF | TGTGCCAGCAGCTTAGGTAATAGCCGCTACAATGAGCAGTTCTTC
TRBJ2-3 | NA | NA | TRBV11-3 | CASSVGATGSTDTQYF | TGTGCCAGCAGCGTAGGGGCGACAGGAAGCACAGATACGCAGTATTTT
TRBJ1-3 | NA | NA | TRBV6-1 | CASSLRGWGNTIYF | TGTGCCAGCAGCCTCAGGGGATGGGGAAACACCATATATTTT
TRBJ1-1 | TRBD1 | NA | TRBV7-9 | CASSPSGGGEAEAFF | TGTGCCAGCAGCCCTTCAGGGGGCGGGGAGGCCGAAGCTTTCTTT
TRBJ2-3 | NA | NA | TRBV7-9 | CASSRREDTQYF | TGTGCCAGCAGTAGGAGAGAAGATACGCAGTATTTT
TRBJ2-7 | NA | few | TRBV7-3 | CASSLTAGSYEQYF | TGTGCCAGCAGCTTAACGGCGGGGTCCTACGAGCAGTACTTC
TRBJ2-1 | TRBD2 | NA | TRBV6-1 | CANRDYLNEQFF | TGTGCCAACCGGGACTACCTCAATGAGCAGTTCTTC
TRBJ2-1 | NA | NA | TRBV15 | CATSPGHHNEQFF | TGTGCCACCAGCCCGGGACACCACAATGAGCAGTTCTTC
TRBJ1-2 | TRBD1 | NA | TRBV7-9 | CASSWGDRGDGYTF | TGTGCCAGCAGCTGGGGGGACAGGGGCGATGGCTACACCTTC
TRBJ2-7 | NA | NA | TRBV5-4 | CASSLLVSGRIIYEQYF | TGTGCCAGCAGCTTGTTGGTTAGCGGACGTATCATCTACGAGCAGTACTTC
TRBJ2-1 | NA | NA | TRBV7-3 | CASSLKGGNEQFF | TGTGCCAGCAGCTTAAAAGGGGGCAATGAGCAGTTCTTC
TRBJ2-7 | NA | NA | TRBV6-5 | CASSYSTSAGYEQYF | TGTGCCAGCAGTTACTCTACGTCCGCAGGATACGAGCAGTACTTC
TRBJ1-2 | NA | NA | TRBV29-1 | CSVVLGGGYGYTF | TGCAGCGTTGTTCTGGGGGGGGGATATGGCTACACCTTC
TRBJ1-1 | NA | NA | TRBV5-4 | CASSQDRGEAFF | TGTGCCAGCAGCCAAGATAGGGGTGAAGCTTTCTTT
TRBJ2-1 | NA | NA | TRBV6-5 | CASSEIQGDEQFF | TGTGCCAGCAGTGAGATACAGGGTGATGAGCAGTTCTTC
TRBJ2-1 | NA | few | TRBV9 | CASSVGSGNVYNEQFF | TGTGCCAGCAGCGTAGGCAGCGGTAATGTCTACAATGAGCAGTTCTTC
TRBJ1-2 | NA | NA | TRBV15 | CATSSLRDFRRDYGYTF | TGTGCCACCAGCAGTCTACGGGACTTCAGGAGGGACTATGGTTACACCTTC
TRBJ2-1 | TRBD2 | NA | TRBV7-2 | CASSSLALGGYNEQFF | TGTGCCAGCAGCTCACTAGCGCTTGGGGGATACAATGAGCAGTTCTTC
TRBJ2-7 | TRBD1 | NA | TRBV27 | CASSPTGVEQYF | TGTGCCAGCAGTCCAACAGGGGTCGAGCAGTACTTC
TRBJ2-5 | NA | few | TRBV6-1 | CASTFDYQRRSTQYF | TGTGCCAGCACCTTCGATTATCAGCGCCGGTCGACCCAGTACTTC
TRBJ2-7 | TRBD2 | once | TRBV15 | CATSRVAGGPYEQYF | TGTGCCACCAGCAGAGTAGCGGGAGGCCCCTACGAGCAGTACTTC
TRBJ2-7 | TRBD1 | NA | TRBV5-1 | CASSSPGQGYEQYF | TGCGCCAGCAGCTCCCCAGGACAGGGCTACGAGCAGTACTTC
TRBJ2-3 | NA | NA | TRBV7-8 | CASSLVPGSSTDTQYF | TGTGCCAGCAGCTTAGTCCCGGGATCTAGCACAGATACGCAGTATTTT
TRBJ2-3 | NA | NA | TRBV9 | CASSVAAEHTDTQYF | TGTGCCAGCAGCGTAGCCGCGGAGCACACAGATACGCAGTATTTT
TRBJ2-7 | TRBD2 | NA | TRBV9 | CASSAGTSGRYEQYF | TGTGCCAGCAGCGCCGGGACTAGCGGGAGGTACGAGCAGTACTTC
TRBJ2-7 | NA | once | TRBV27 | CASKRIQGSYEQYF | TGTGCCAGCAAACGGATCCAGGGCTCCTACGAGCAGTACTTC
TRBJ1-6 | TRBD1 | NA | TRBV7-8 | CASSLARQGTNSPLHF | TGTGCCAGCAGCTTAGCTCGACAGGGGACGAATTCACCCCTCCACTTT
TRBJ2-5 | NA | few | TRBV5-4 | CASSLPSPKETQYF | TGTGCCAGCAGCTTGCCTAGCCCCAAAGAGACCCAGTACTTC
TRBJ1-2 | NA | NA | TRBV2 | CASSLSGGPLGYTF | TGTGCCAGCAGTCTCTCCGGGGGGCCTCTTGGCTACACCTTC
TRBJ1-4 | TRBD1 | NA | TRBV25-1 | CASSLLGTGDEKLFF | TGTGCCAGCAGTCTCCTCGGGACAGGGGATGAAAAACTGTTTTTT
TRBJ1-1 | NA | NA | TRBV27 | CASSFGARLNTEAFF | TGTGCCAGCAGTTTTGGGGCCCGCCTGAACACTGAAGCTTTCTTT
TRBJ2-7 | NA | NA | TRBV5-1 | CASSLGGGEQYF | TGCGCCAGCAGCCTCGGTGGGGGGGAGCAGTACTTC
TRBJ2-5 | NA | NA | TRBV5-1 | CASSPGQTLAQYF | TGCGCCAGCAGCCCCGGACAGACTCTGGCCCAGTACTTC